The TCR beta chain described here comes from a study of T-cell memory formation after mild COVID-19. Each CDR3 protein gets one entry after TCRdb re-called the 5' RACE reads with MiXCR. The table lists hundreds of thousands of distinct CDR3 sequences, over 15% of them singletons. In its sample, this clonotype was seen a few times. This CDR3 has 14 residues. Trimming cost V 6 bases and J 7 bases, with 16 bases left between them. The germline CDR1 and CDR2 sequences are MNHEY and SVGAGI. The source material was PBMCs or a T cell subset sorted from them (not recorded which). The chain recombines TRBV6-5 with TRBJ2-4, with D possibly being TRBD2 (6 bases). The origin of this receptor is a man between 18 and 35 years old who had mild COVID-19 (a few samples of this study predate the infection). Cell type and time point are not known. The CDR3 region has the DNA TGTGCCAGCAGAGCGGGTTCCTTGGTGAACATTCAGTACTTC. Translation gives CASRAGSLVNIQYF.